Listed here are 25 T cell receptor beta chains from one sample, sequenced in a study of blood T cell repertoires in COVID-19. TCRdb's table, derived via immunoSEQ multiplex PCR, lists solely in-frame clones and lacks some. This table holds roughly 97,000 clones, roughly 84% found once. The sequenced sample consisted of peripheral blood. The receptors shown here come from a man aged 60 to 75 with acute or convalescent COVID-19.

J is TRBJ2-7 and V is TRBV28; 9 positions match TRBD1. CDR1 MDHEN and CDR2 SYDVKM come from the germline V gene. Trimming removed 4 bases from V and 3 bases from J; junction bases left unmatched: 10. CDR3 length: 16 amino acids. The CDR3 reads CASSWPGTGNHYEQYF. The CDR3 DNA sequence: TGTGCCAGCAGTTGGCCCGGGACAGGGAACCACTACGAGCAGTACTTC.

The V gene is TRBV3-1 (or the pseudogene TRBV3-2), the J gene TRBJ1-1; a weak D match, TRBD1 (6 bases). Germline V lookup: CDR1 LGHDT, CDR2 YNNKEL (reference sequence). The V gene lost 3 bases and the J gene lost 1 base, with 12 bases spanning the gap. CDR3 length: 15 amino acids. The CDR3 spells CASSHYRAGNTEAFF. CDR3 nucleotide sequence: TGTGCCAGCAGCCATTACAGGGCGGGGAACACTGAAGCTTTCTTT.

This clone was seen once. This chain uses TRBV7-2 with TRBJ2-7; D gene unclear. The V end was cut by 1 base, the J end by 1 base, with 5 bases between. Germline CDR1 SGHTA, CDR2 FQGNSA. The CDR3 has 13 residues. The CDR3 coding sequence is TGTGCCAGCAGCTTAGGGGCTTCCTACGAGCAGTACTTC. This encodes CASSLGASYEQYF.

This sequence joins TRBV3-1 (or the pseudogene TRBV3-2) and TRBJ1-4; D uncertain. The length of the CDR3 is 12 residues. Trimming stripped 4 bases from V and 4 bases from J, with 4 bases between. Looked up from germline, CDR1 is LGHDT and CDR2 is YNNKEL (reference sequence). The CDR3 here is CASSLYNEKLFF. The CDR3 DNA sequence: TGTGCCAGCAGCCTCTATAATGAAAAACTGTTTTTT.

This clone was observed a few times. This chain joins TRBV7-9 and TRBJ2-1; 10 positions match TRBD2. CDR3 length equals 15 residues. Germline CDR1 is SEHNR and CDR2 is FQNEAQ (reference sequence). Losses at the gene ends were 5 bases for V and 7 bases for J; bases not matched to a gene: 8. The CDR3 loop is CASSPLAGGGNEQFF. CDR3 DNA: TGTGCCAGCAGCCCCTTAGCGGGAGGAGGAAATGAGCAGTTCTTC.

The chain combines TRBV27 with TRBJ1-2; 12 bases align to TRBD1. The junction had 8 bases not matched to a gene; V was cut back by 4 bases and J by 8 bases. Germline-derived CDR1 and CDR2 are MNHEY and SMNVEV (reference sequence). The CDR3 sequence is 15 residues long. The CDR3 bases are TGTGCCAGCAGTTCCCCGGGACAGGGGGCAGAGGGCTACACCTTC. Residues: CASSSPGQGAEGYTF.

This clone was seen a handful of times. Written as DNA, the CDR3 is TGTGCCAGTAGTATGGACAGCGTAAGCTCCTACGAGCAGTACTTC. This encodes CASSMDSVSSYEQYF. This chain joins TRBV19 and TRBJ2-7; TRBD1 might be the D (6 bases). The V gene lost 3 bases and the J gene lost 0 bases, with 12 bases spanning the gap. CDR1 LNHDA and CDR2 SQIVND come from the germline V gene (reference sequence). This CDR3 comprises 15 residues.

The chain uses TRBV27 and TRBJ1-5; D perhaps matches TRBD1 (5 bases). The CDR3 length is 13 residues. Trimming took off 6 bases at V and 7 bases at J, with 13 bases between the two ends. Germline values: CDR1 MNHEY, CDR2 SMNVEV (reference sequence). CDR3 nucleotides: TGTGCCAGCAGAGCACAGGAAAACCAGCCCCAGCATTTT. This codes for CASRAQENQPQHF.

This clone was seen a few times. The rearrangement uses TRBV28 and TRBJ1-6; unclear D gene. Germline CDR1 and CDR2: MDHEN and SYDVKM. The CDR3 totals 14 residues. V was clipped by 6 bases and J by 6 bases, with 12 bases between them. The CDR3 nucleotides are TGTGCCAGCAGGGCTCAGGCAGCTAATTCACCCCTCCACTTT. Protein: CASRAQAANSPLHF. Complete variable domain (other parts from reference TRBV28 and TRBJ1-6): DVKVTQSSRYLVKRTGEKVFLECVQDMDHENMFWYRQDPGLGLRLIYFSYDVKMKEKGDIPEGYSVSREKKERFSLILESASTNQTSMYLCASRAQAANSPLHFGNGTRLTVT.

V gene TRBV19 combines with J gene TRBJ2-4, with 7 bases fitting TRBD1. After removal of 5 bases from V and 4 bases from J, the junction contained 5 bases not matched to a gene. CDR3 length: 14 residues. CDR1 is LNHDA and CDR2 is SQIVND in the germline V gene (reference sequence). The CDR3 DNA reads as TGTGCCAGTAGTGGACAGGTACTTAAAAACATTCAGTACTTC. As protein: CASSGQVLKNIQYF.

The chain joins TRBV19 to TRBJ2-7; 8 nucleotides align to TRBD1. V shed 3 bases and J 5 bases; nucleotides not matched to a gene: 6. CDR1 and CDR2 from the germline V gene are LNHDA and SQIVND (reference sequence). The CDR3 is 14 amino acids. In DNA, the CDR3 is TGTGCCAGTAGTATGTCAGGGGGCCTGAACGAGCAGTACGTC. Its translation: CASSMSGGLNEQYV.

V gene TRBV11-2 combines with J gene TRBJ2-2; 9 positions agree with TRBD2. V was clipped by 6 bases and J by 3 bases; unmatched bases: 17. Per the germline V gene, CDR1 is SGHAT and CDR2 is FQNNGV. The CDR3 length is 19 residues. The CDR3 DNA reads TGTGCCAGCAGGCCCGCTGGGCGCGGGAGGGCACATGACACCGGGGAGCTGTTTTTT. Its translation is CASRPAGRGRAHDTGELFF.

The V and J genes are TRBV11-3 and TRBJ2-1; 8 nucleotides line up with TRBD1. The V gene end was trimmed by 5 bases and the J gene end by 9 bases; junction bases not matched to a gene: 18. Germline V gives CDR1 SGHNT, CDR2 YENEEA. CDR3 length: 17 residues. CDR3 region: CASSTRLKVTGGVEQFF. The CDR3 nucleotides read TGTGCCAGCAGCACCCGGCTCAAAGTTACAGGGGGTGTTGAGCAGTTCTTC.

The J gene is TRBJ1-4, the V gene TRBV19; TRBD1 matches at 7 bases. This CDR3 is 15 amino acids long. Looked up from germline, CDR1 is LNHDA and CDR2 is SQIVND (reference sequence). Losses at the gene ends were 5 bases for V and 7 bases for J; bases not matched to a gene: 10. The CDR3 nucleotides are TGTGCCAGTAGTCCCGGGACAGCGATTAGTGAAAAACTGTTTTTT. Residues: CASSPGTAISEKLFF.

The rearrangement joins TRBV11-2 to TRBJ1-2; 10 bases map to TRBD1. Unmatched junction bases numbered 9, after V lost 7 bases and J lost 1 base. The CDR3 is made up of 16 amino acids. Germline CDR1 and CDR2: SGHAT and FQNNGV. The CDR3 is CASTRTGGLINYGYTF. The CDR3 DNA follows: TGTGCCAGCACCAGGACAGGGGGTTTGATTAACTATGGCTACACCTTC.

Only one count was recorded for this clone. The rearrangement uses TRBV29-1 and TRBJ1-4, with 7 bases identical to TRBD1. Germline assignment: CDR1 SQVTM and CDR2 ANQGSEA. V shed 6 bases, J shed 7 bases, and the junction held 5 bases outside the gene matches. There are 12 residues in the CDR3. Here the CDR3 reads CSVSRDSEKLFF. The CDR3 region has the DNA TGCAGCGTCTCCCGGGACAGTGAAAAACTGTTTTTT.

This clone was observed once. V is TRBV11-2 and J is TRBJ2-1; TRBD2 matches at 9 bases. CDR1 is SGHAT, CDR2 FQNNGV, per germline. J gave up 6 bases and V 3 bases, and 12 bases lay outside the gene matches. This CDR3 has 17 amino acids. CDR3 region: CASSFTFSGSSVNEQFF. The CDR3 DNA reads TGTGCCAGCAGCTTCACCTTTAGCGGGAGTTCGGTCAATGAGCAGTTCTTC.

V gene TRBV7-8 combines with J gene TRBJ1-2, with D maybe TRBD1 (5 bases). The CDR3 consists of 15 residues. V was clipped by 0 bases and J by 4 bases, with 12 bases between them. CDR1 and CDR2 (germline): SGHVS, FQNEAQ. DNA of the CDR3: TGTGCCAGCAGCTTAGCCGGGGGAGGGCTCTATGGCTACACCTTC. Translating gives CASSLAGGGLYGYTF. Full variable domain (remainder filled in from reference TRBV7-8 and TRBJ1-2): GAGVSQSPRYKVAKRGQDVALRCDPISGHVSLFWYQQALGQGPEFLTYFQNEAQLDKSGLPSDRFFAERPEGSVSTLKIQRTQQEDSAVYLCASSLAGGGLYGYTFGSGTRLTVV.

This clone was counted only a few times. The V gene is TRBV6-4, the J gene TRBJ1-1, with no clear D. Germline-derived CDR1 and CDR2 are MRHNA and SNTAGT. The CDR3 has 14 residues. Trimming pared 10 bases from V and 3 bases from J, leaving 18 bases between. The CDR3 DNA reads TGTGCCACCGCAAAAAGACACCCGGACACTGAAGCTTTCTTT. Amino acid sequence: CATAKRHPDTEAFF.

The rearrangement uses TRBV27 and TRBJ2-3; no clear D gene. Deletions cut 9 bases from V and 1 base from J, with 11 bases between. The CDR3 contains 13 residues. The germline V gene has CDR1 MNHEY and CDR2 SMNVEV (reference sequence). The CDR3 here is CASRKMGTDTQYF. The CDR3 DNA is TGTGCCAGTAGAAAGATGGGCACAGATACGCAGTATTTT.

The J gene is TRBJ1-1, the V gene TRBV7-6; D is perhaps TRBD1 (6 bases). V lost 1 base and J lost 6, with 15 bases in between. Germline CDR1 reads SGHVS; CDR2 reads FNYEAQ. CDR3 length: 15 amino acids. The CDR3 here is CASSLVTGQGSEAFF. In DNA, the CDR3 is TGTGCCAGCAGCTTAGTAACGGGGCAGGGGTCTGAAGCTTTCTTT. Full variable domain (outside the CDR3, taken from reference TRBV7-6 and TRBJ1-1): GAGVSQSPRYKVTKRGQDVALRCDPISGHVSLYWYRQALGQGPEFLTYFNYEAQQDKSGLPNDRFSAERPEGSISTLTIQRTEQRDSAMYRCASSLVTGQGSEAFFGQGTRLTVV.

This clone was counted between two and nine times. J is TRBJ2-7 and V is TRBV29-1; D perhaps matches TRBD2 (5 bases). Germline values: CDR1 SQVTM, CDR2 ANQGSEA. There are 12 residues in the CDR3. Trimming took 4 bases from V and 6 from J, leaving 13 bases between them. The CDR3 DNA reads TGCAGCGTTGGAGAAGGAGGTGGCGAGCAGTACGTC. The encoded protein is CSVGEGGGEQYV.

CDR3 nucleotides: TGTGCCAGCAGCCGCGGGACTAGCGGAGCTACGCAGTATTTT. Residues: CASSRGTSGATQYF. This chain joins TRBV9 and TRBJ2-3; 11 bases fit TRBD2. From germline, CDR1 is SGDLS and CDR2 YYNGEE. V was pared by 4 bases and J by 8 bases, with 6 bases of the junction left unmatched. This CDR3 contains 14 residues. The variable domain in full, completed from reference TRBV9 and TRBJ2-3, reads DSGVTQTPKHLITATGQRVTLRCSPRSGDLSVYWYQQSLDQGLQFLIQYYNGEERAKGNILERFSAQQFPDLHSELNLSSLELGDSALYFCASSRGTSGATQYFGPGTRLTVL.

CDR3 DNA: TGTGCCAGCAGTTTGCGGGGGAGGGCAGGCGAGCAGTACGTC. This translates into CASSLRGRAGEQYV. This rearrangement joins TRBV28 to TRBJ2-7; the match to TRBD2 covers 7 bases. The germline V gene encodes CDR1 MDHEN and CDR2 SYDVKM. This CDR3 is built from 14 residues. The trim removed 3 bases at V and 6 bases at J, leaving 8 bases unmatched.

The chain uses TRBV18 and TRBJ2-5, with a possible D match to TRBD1 (6 bases). This CDR3 has 14 amino acids. Germline V gene lookup returns CDR1 KGHSH and CDR2 LQKENI. V gave up 5 bases and J gave up 3 bases, with 13 bases separating them. DNA of the CDR3: TGTGCCAGCTCATTCCAGGACAGAGAAGAGACCCAGTACTTC. It is translated as CASSFQDREETQYF.